This entry concerns a single T cell receptor beta chain. The antigen this receptor binds is unknown. Base-call qualities are not available, and no considerably larger clone is one nucleotide away. The library was built by means of the immunoSEQ multiplex PCR assay. Adaptive Biotechnologies handled the TCRB amplification, library preparation, sequencing and preliminary bioinformatics at Survey level resolution. For TCRB sequencing, genomic DNA from the sorted cTfh populations was amplified by multiplex PCR. Processing in the source paper ran as follows. Clonality was calculated in R as 1 minus normalized Shannon entropy, and the Gini index was calculated with the R package ineq. The overlap score was defined as the summed counts of shared sequences divided by the total counts of all sequences in both compared samples. Shared-clonotype significance used Fisher's exact test assuming a theoretical repertoire of 10^7 TCRB sequences. TCRdb holds this immuneACCESS table with in-frame rearrangements only. Some clones are missing; in checked studies, unresolved V genes explain under half, and the rest has no known cause. That table supplies the V and J calls and clone size; D and trimming were determined from the DNA. The sample table contains approximately 10,000 clones; only one count was recorded for around four fifths of them. The ten largest make up approximately 3% of the sample.

The data are from a study of follicular helper T cells after annual influenza vaccination (dated by TCRdb to about 2017). Context from the whole study: After each seasonal influenza vaccination, blood was collected on days 0, 7 and 28. The 2013-2014 samples were cryopreserved, while the 2015 samples were processed right after collection. Six subjects had multi-year samples: four covered two vaccination seasons and two covered three seasons. To look at recall of cTfh clones, some subjects were tracked through successive annual vaccinations covering the 2013-2014, 2014-2015 and 2015-2016 seasons. One week after vaccination, a second recruited cohort of eleven to twelve subjects (Table S1) displayed a similar ICOS+CD38+ cTfh response.

Broad study findings and their caveats: ICOS+CD38+ cTfh clonality correlated with the frequency of that population, and its change correlated with the change in circulating plasmablast frequency. Day 7 ICOS+CD38+ clones were most often found later in ICOS-CD38- cTfh, suggesting that subset may serve as a memory reservoir. Only roughly 10-23% of analyzed cells yielded productive TCRB sequences, so sampling of rare clonotypes was not possible. A recurrent oligoclonal ICOS+CD38+ cTfh response containing tetramer and AIM influenza-specific clonotypes was recalled by successive annual vaccinations.

The time point label, as the study defines it: 2014-2015 season, pre-vaccination. Seasonal inactivated influenza vaccine (Fluvarix) was administered to adults, and sorted blood CD4 subsets were tracked by TCRB sequencing before and after vaccination. To be eligible, subjects had to live in the community and must not have received influenza vaccine in the previous 6 months. Subjects were excluded for influenza vaccine contraindications, substance abuse, HIV/AIDS, active malignancy, immunomodulatory medication, or active illness such as respiratory infection. At each time point, about 35 to 110 mL of blood was collected. Non-naive CD4+CXCR5+PD-1+ cells were defined as circulating Tfh and were sorted into ICOS+CD38+ and ICOS-CD38- fractions. PBMC were isolated using Ficoll-Paque PLUS or SepMate separation. Cell subsets were sorted from PBMC on a BD FACS Aria before DNA extraction. In the germline V gene, CDR1 corresponds to SNHLY and CDR2 to FYNNEI. Relative to germline, V is 7 bases shorter and J is 8 bases shorter, with 16 bases between their ends. The CDR3 contains 13 residues, cysteine and phenylalanine counted. Only CDR3 DNA remains: 39 bases, in frame from the first base.

This TCR was recovered from an adult who received the influenza vaccine. The chain was built from TRBV2 and TRBJ2-3, and possibly TRBD2, on 6 matching bases. Sequenced here: CXCR5+ CD38- circulating T follicular helper cells from blood, sampled on the day of influenza vaccination. This specimen's cell subset or site label, per the study, means: circulating Tfh, non-naive CD4+CXCR5+PD-1+ (ICOS+CD38+ or ICOS-CD38-). The CDR3 is CASKGGEGGTQYF. The sequence in DNA is TGTGCCAGCAAGGGCGGGGAAGGTGGTACGCAGTATTTT.